Following are 26 T cell receptor beta chains from one sample sequenced in a study of cytomegalovirus exposure and HLA in healthy donors. TCRdb's copy holds only in-frame clones and misses some; the assay was immunoSEQ multiplex PCR. The sample has over 150,000 clones; about 90% are singletons. Sample: PBMCs. The receptors originated from a woman aged 18-35 years in good health and CMV-seropositive.

This clone was seen many times. This chain joins TRBV5-1 and TRBJ2-1; possible D gene TRBD2, 6 bases. V lost 5 bases, J lost 10 bases, and 25 bases lay in between. Germline CDR1 is SGHRS and CDR2 is YFSETQ. CDR3 length equals 16 residues. The CDR3 region is CASREGLGVSALEQFF. CDR3 nucleotides: TGCGCCAGCAGGGAGGGGCTCGGTGTTTCGGCTTTAGAGCAGTTCTTC.

The J gene is TRBJ2-3, the V gene TRBV7-8, with TRBD2 matching over 7 bases. Trimming at V came to 6 bases and at J to 2 bases, leaving 8 bases not matched to a gene. Looked up from germline, CDR1 is SGHVS and CDR2 is FQNEAQ. The length of the CDR3 is 15 residues. The CDR3 nucleotides are TGTGCCAGCAGACTTACTAGCGAGTCCACAGATACGCAGTATTTT. It yields the protein CASRLTSESTDTQYF.

V and J are TRBV2 and TRBJ1-1; D gene unclear. V lost 4 bases, J lost 0 bases, and 6 bases lay in between. Germline CDR1 is SNHLY and CDR2 is FYNNEI. CDR3 size: 13 residues. Here the CDR3 reads CASSARMNTEAFF. The CDR3 bases are TGTGCCAGCAGTGCCAGGATGAACACTGAAGCTTTCTTT.

This chain joins TRBV18 and TRBJ2-7; D is uncertain. This CDR3 has 14 amino acids. Germline-derived CDR1 and CDR2 are KGHSH and LQKENI. Deletions cut 3 bases from V and 3 bases from J, with 12 bases between. The CDR3 sequence: CASSPGRNYYEQYF. For the CDR3, the DNA is TGTGCCAGCTCACCCGGAAGGAACTACTACGAGCAGTACTTC.

The chain employs TRBV4-1 and TRBJ1-1; 11 nucleotides align to TRBD1. The CDR3 contains 15 residues. Looked up from germline, CDR1 is MGHRA and CDR2 is YSYEKL. After removal of 5 bases from V and 5 bases from J, the junction contained 7 bases not matched to a gene. The CDR3 DNA follows: TGCGCCAGCAGCGATACTCGGGACAGGGGGACTGAAGCTTTCTTT. It encodes CASSDTRDRGTEAFF.

V usage is TRBV28 and J usage is TRBJ1-1; possibly TRBD1 for D (5 bases). This CDR3 region has 14 residues. The V gene's germline CDR1 is MDHEN and CDR2 SYDVKM. Trimming stripped 5 bases from V and 1 base from J, with 11 bases between. CDR3 region: CASSGLTANTEAFF. The DNA of the CDR3 is TGTGCCAGCAGTGGATTGACAGCGAACACTGAAGCTTTCTTT. Drawing the rest from reference TRBV28 and TRBJ1-1, the complete variable domain is DVKVTQSSRYLVKRTGEKVFLECVQDMDHENMFWYRQDPGLGLRLIYFSYDVKMKEKGDIPEGYSVSREKKERFSLILESASTNQTSMYLCASSGLTANTEAFFGQGTRLTVV.

The count of this clone is one. The chain is built from TRBV4-3 and TRBJ2-1; 9 nucleotides match TRBD2. After removal of 0 bases from V and 15 bases from J, the junction contained 12 bases not matched to a gene. The CDR3 has 15 amino acids. Germline CDR1 LGHNA, CDR2 YSLEER. The CDR3 DNA sequence: TGCGCCAGCAGCCAAGAATCAGGGGCGGGGGGGTCATCGTTCTTC. Translation gives CASSQESGAGGSSFF.

The CDR3 is CASSRRQVTEAFF. The CDR3 coding sequence is TGCGCCAGCAGCCGACGACAGGTCACTGAAGCTTTCTTT. The chain employs TRBV4-1 and TRBJ1-1, with D perhaps TRBD1 (6 bases). Germline V gene lookup returns CDR1 MGHRA and CDR2 YSYEKL. The CDR3 contains 13 residues. With 4 bases removed from V and 4 bases from J, the gap between germline ends came to 10 bases.

The chain recombines TRBV5-1 with TRBJ2-3; D possibly corresponds to TRBD2 (6 bases). CDR1 is SGHRS and CDR2 is YFSETQ in the germline V gene. V gave up 4 bases and J gave up 0 bases, with 15 bases separating them. The CDR3 covers 16 residues. As DNA, the CDR3 is TGCGCCAGCAGCACGCGGGGATCGGCTAGCACAGATACGCAGTATTTT. The encoded protein is CASSTRGSASTDTQYF.

The chain employs TRBV19 and TRBJ1-5; D is unresolved. Germline V gives CDR1 LNHDA, CDR2 SQIVND (reference sequence). Trimming shortened V by 10 bases and J by 6 bases, and 19 bases separated the two germline ends. This CDR3 comprises 14 residues. CDR3 region: CATLDPATGQPQHF. In nucleotides, the CDR3 is TGTGCCACCCTCGACCCGGCGACGGGTCAGCCCCAGCATTTT.

In the case of this clone: An end of the junction differs from the germline gene, which may be a read error. CDR3 protein: CASSSIEEGGNTEAFF. The CDR3 coding sequence is TGTGCTAGCAGCTCAATAGAGGAGGGAGGGAACACTGAAGCTTTCTTT. V and J are TRBV7-7 and TRBJ1-1; D ambiguous. Germline CDR1 and CDR2: SSHAT and FNYEAQ (reference sequence). The CDR3 sequence is 16 residues long.

The chain recombines TRBV4-1 with TRBJ2-3, with TRBD2 as a possible D gene (6 bases). The ends were cut back, 4 bases at V and 1 base at J, with 18 bases in the middle. CDR1 MGHRA and CDR2 YSYEKL come from the germline V gene. The CDR3 totals 17 residues. CDR3 coding DNA: TGCGCCAGCAGCCTGCTACTCTCTGGCGGGGGCACAGATACGCAGTATTTT. Its translation is CASSLLLSGGGTDTQYF.

J is TRBJ2-3 and V is TRBV15; 7 bases agree with TRBD1. Looked up from germline, CDR1 is LNHNV and CDR2 is YYDKDF (reference sequence). Losses at the gene ends were 3 bases for V and 2 bases for J; bases not matched to a gene: 8. CDR3 size: 16 residues. CDR3 region: CATSRGQLSPTDTQYF. The CDR3 coding sequence is TGTGCCACCAGCAGGGGACAGCTATCCCCCACAGATACGCAGTATTTT. The full variable domain, completed using reference TRBV15 and TRBJ2-3, is DAMVIQNPRYQVTQFGKPVTLSCSQTLNHNVMYWYQQKSSQAPKLLFHYYDKDFNNEADTPDNFQSRRPNTSFCFLDIRSPGLGDTAMYLCATSRGQLSPTDTQYFGPGTRLTVL.

The V gene is TRBV6-5, the J gene TRBJ2-7; 13 bases map to TRBD2. The CDR3 loop spans 15 amino acids. Germline assignment: CDR1 MNHEY and CDR2 SVGAGI. J gave up 7 bases and V 5 bases, and 8 bases lay outside the gene matches. The CDR3 DNA reads TGTGCCAGCAGTACTAGCGGGAGGGTTCGAGGTGAGCAGTACTTC. Protein: CASSTSGRVRGEQYF.

V is TRBV6-1 and J is TRBJ2-1; D perhaps matches TRBD2 (6 bases). Trimming shortened V by 2 bases and J by 6 bases, and 14 bases separated the two germline ends. This CDR3 comprises 15 residues. Germline V lookup: CDR1 MNHNS, CDR2 SASEGT. This CDR3 reads CASSEMGLVLNEQFF. CDR3 DNA sequence: TGTGCCAGCAGTGAAATGGGACTCGTACTCAATGAGCAGTTCTTC.

The chain couples TRBV20-1 to TRBJ2-5; tentative D call: TRBD2 (6 bases). The CDR3 totals 11 residues. The germline V gene encodes CDR1 DFQATT and CDR2 SNEGSKA (reference sequence). Here the CDR3 reads CTSGREETQYF. The DNA for the CDR3 is TGCACTTCCGGGAGAGAAGAGACCCAGTACTTC.

The chain is built from TRBV11-2 and TRBJ2-1, with a possible D match to TRBD2 (6 bases). This CDR3 has 14 amino acids. Germline CDR1 is SGHAT and CDR2 is FQNNGV. Trimming pared 5 bases from V and 9 bases from J, leaving 17 bases between. CDR3 bases: TGTGCCAGCAGCCACCCGACGGGAGTAGGTGAGCAGTTCTTC. Protein: CASSHPTGVGEQFF.

The chain links TRBV28 to TRBJ1-2; no reliable D call. Between the trimmed V and J ends, which lost 6 bases and 5 bases, there was a span of 16 bases. Germline lookup yields CDR1 MDHEN and CDR2 SYDVKM. This CDR3 is built from 14 residues. CDR3: CASRPWEEGYGYTF. The CDR3 nucleotides are TGTGCCAGCAGACCTTGGGAGGAAGGGTATGGCTACACCTTC.

This clone was recorded only once. This chain uses TRBV25-1 with TRBJ2-1, with 12 nucleotides matching TRBD2. The CDR3 length is 16 residues. Germline-derived CDR1 and CDR2 are MGHDK and SYGVNS. With V trimmed by 9 bases and J by 6 bases, 12 bases remained unmatched. DNA for the CDR3: TGTGCCAGTTGGGGGCTAGCGGGAGGGTTTGGCAATGAGCAGTTCTTC. It codes for CASWGLAGGFGNEQFF.

V and J are TRBV9 and TRBJ2-2; the D is unclear. Germline V CDR1 and CDR2: SGDLS, YYNGEE. The ends were cut back, 5 bases at V and 2 bases at J, with 10 bases in the middle. CDR3 length: 14 residues. CDR3 protein: CASRRATNTGELFF. DNA for the CDR3: TGTGCCAGCAGGAGAGCTACTAACACCGGGGAGCTGTTTTTT.

J is TRBJ1-5 and V is TRBV19; no clear D. Trimming shortened V by 3 bases and J by 0 bases, and 9 bases separated the two germline ends. This CDR3 spans 15 amino acids. Germline CDR1 LNHDA, CDR2 SQIVND (reference sequence). The CDR3: CASSIGSYSNQPQHF. The CDR3 DNA follows: TGTGCCAGTAGTATTGGCAGTTATAGCAATCAGCCCCAGCATTTT.

This chain joins TRBV7-6 and TRBJ2-1; possible D gene TRBD1, 8 bases. CDR1 and CDR2 (germline): SGHVS, FNYEAQ. Trimming cost V 3 bases and J 2 bases, with 14 bases left between them. The CDR3 length is 16 residues. CDR3 coding DNA: TGTGCCAGCAGCTTGGGGGGGGACAGGACCTACAATGAGCAGTTCTTC. Translating it yields CASSLGGDRTYNEQFF.

The chain recombines TRBV5-6 with TRBJ2-2; D is unclear. The germline CDR1 and CDR2 sequences are SGHDT and YYEEEE. The CDR3 runs to 13 residues. V lost 1 base to trimming and J lost 7 bases, with 8 bases between them. CDR3 nucleotides: TGTGCCAGCAGCTTGTCTCGGGTCGGGGAGCTGTTTTTT. The encoded protein is CASSLSRVGELFF.

This clone was observed once. The V gene is TRBV18, the J gene TRBJ1-1; 7 nucleotides align to TRBD1. In germline, CDR1 is KGHSH, CDR2 LQKENI. This CDR3 spans 15 amino acids. V lost 3 bases to trimming and J lost 6 bases; unmatched junction nucleotides: 10. The CDR3 spells CASSPGQVSLSEAFF. The CDR3 DNA reads as TGTGCCAGCTCACCTGGACAGGTATCTTTGTCTGAAGCTTTCTTT.

The rearrangement uses TRBV30 and TRBJ2-7, with 10 bases identical to TRBD2. V lost 1 base to trimming and J lost 4 bases; unmatched junction nucleotides: 1. The CDR3 has 13 amino acids. Germline V gives CDR1 GTSNPN, CDR2 SVGIG (reference sequence). The chain's CDR3 is CAWSGLAGYEQYF. The CDR3 DNA reads TGTGCCTGGAGTGGACTAGCGGGTTACGAGCAGTACTTC. The full variable domain, rest sourced from reference TRBV30 and TRBJ2-7, is SQTIHQWPATLVQPVGSPLSLECTVEGTSNPNLYWYRQAAGRGLQLLFYSVGIGQISSEVPQNLSASRPQDRQFILSSKKLLLSDSGFYLCAWSGLAGYEQYFGPGTRLTVT.

The V and J genes are TRBV2 and TRBJ1-2; D remains unclear. The germline V gene encodes CDR1 SNHLY and CDR2 FYNNEI. Trimming took 6 bases from V and 0 from J, leaving 11 bases between them. There are 14 residues in the CDR3. The CDR3: CASRESRANYGYTF. The CDR3 bases are TGTGCCAGCAGGGAATCACGGGCTAACTATGGCTACACCTTC. The full variable domain, with the rest looked up from reference TRBV2 and TRBJ1-2, is EPEVTQTPSHQVTQMGQEVILRCVPISNHLYFYWYRQILGQKVEFLVSFYNNEISEKSEIFDDQFSVERPDGSNFTLKIRSTKLEDSAMYFCASRESRANYGYTFGSGTRLTVV.